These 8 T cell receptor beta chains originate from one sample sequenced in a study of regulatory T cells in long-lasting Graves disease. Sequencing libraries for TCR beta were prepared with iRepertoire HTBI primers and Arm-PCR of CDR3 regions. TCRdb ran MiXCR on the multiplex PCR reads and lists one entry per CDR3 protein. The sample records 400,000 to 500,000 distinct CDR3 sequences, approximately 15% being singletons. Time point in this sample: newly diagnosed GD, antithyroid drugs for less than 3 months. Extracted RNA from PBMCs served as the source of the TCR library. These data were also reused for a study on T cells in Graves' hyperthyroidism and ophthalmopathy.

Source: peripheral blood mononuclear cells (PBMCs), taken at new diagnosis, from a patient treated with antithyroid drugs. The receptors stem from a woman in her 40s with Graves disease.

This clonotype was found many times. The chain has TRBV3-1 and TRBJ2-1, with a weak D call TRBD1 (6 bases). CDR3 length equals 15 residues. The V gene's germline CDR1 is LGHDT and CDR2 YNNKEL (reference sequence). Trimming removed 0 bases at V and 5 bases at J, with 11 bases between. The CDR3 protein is CASSQDTGRHNEQFF. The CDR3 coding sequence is TGTGCCAGCAGCCAAGATACAGGGCGCCACAATGAGCAGTTCTTC.

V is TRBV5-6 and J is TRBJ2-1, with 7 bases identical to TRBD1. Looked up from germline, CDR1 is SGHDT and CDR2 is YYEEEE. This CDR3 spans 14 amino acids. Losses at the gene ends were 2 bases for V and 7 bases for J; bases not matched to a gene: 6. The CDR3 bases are TGTGCCAGCAGCTTAGGGGGCGGTGTAAATGAGCAGTTCTTC. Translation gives CASSLGGGVNEQFF.

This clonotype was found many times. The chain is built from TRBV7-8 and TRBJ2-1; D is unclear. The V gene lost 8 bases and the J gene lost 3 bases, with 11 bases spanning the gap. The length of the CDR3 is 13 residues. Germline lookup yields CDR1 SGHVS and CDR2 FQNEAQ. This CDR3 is CASVIDGYNEQFF. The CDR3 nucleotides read TGTGCCAGCGTTATAGACGGCTACAATGAGCAGTTCTTC. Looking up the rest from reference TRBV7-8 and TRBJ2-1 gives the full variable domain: GAGVSQSPRYKVAKRGQDVALRCDPISGHVSLFWYQQALGQGPEFLTYFQNEAQLDKSGLPSDRFFAERPEGSVSTLKIQRTQQEDSAVYLCASVIDGYNEQFFGPGTRLTVL.

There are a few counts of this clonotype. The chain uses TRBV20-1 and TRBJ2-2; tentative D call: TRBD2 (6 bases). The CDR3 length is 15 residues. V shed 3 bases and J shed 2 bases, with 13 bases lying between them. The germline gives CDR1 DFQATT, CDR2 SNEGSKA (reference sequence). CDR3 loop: CSARRTSKNTGELFF. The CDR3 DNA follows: TGCAGTGCTAGGCGAACTAGCAAAAACACCGGGGAGCTGTTTTTT.

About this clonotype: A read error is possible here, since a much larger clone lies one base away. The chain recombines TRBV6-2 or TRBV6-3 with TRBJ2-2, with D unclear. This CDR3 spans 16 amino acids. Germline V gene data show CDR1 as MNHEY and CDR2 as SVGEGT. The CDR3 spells CANSEASHQGTGELFF. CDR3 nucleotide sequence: TGTGCCAACAGTGAAGCCAGCCACCAAGGCACCGGGGAGCTGTTTTTT.

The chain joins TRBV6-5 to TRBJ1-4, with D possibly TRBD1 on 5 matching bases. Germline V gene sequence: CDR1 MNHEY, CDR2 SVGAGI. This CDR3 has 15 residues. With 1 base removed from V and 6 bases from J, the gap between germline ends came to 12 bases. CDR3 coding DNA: TGTGCCAGCAGTTACTGGGGCAGGTGGGATGAAAAACTGTTTTTT. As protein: CASSYWGRWDEKLFF.

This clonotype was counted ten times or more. The chain's CDR3 is CASNKRQGGNEQFF. Written as DNA, the CDR3 is TGTGCCAGCAATAAAAGACAGGGAGGGAATGAGCAGTTCTTC. This rearrangement joins TRBV12-3 or TRBV12-4 to TRBJ2-1, with D perhaps assigned TRBD1 or TRBD2 (7 bases each). The CDR3 spans 14 residues. Deletions cut 7 bases from V and 7 bases from J, with 17 bases between.

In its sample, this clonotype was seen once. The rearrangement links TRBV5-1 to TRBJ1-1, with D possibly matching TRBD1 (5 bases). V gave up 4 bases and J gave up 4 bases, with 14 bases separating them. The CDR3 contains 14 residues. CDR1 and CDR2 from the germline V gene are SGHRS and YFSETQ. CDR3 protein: CASSNPRVGTEAFF. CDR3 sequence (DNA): TGCGCCAGCAGCAATCCCAGGGTGGGCACTGAAGCTTTCTTT.